The rows below give T cell receptor beta chains drawn from one sample of a study of beta chain features in type 1 diabetes. Some clones are missing from TCRdb's copy, which holds only in-frame ones; the method was immunoSEQ multiplex PCR. In the table there are 300,000 to 400,000 clones, roughly 12% of which are singletons. The sample taken for sequencing was naive CD4+ T cells from blood. These receptors were collected from a woman younger than 35 with type 1 diabetes. The CDR3 runs from the conserved cysteine through the conserved F or W. A D gene is named only where the DNA matches it firmly. Rows may omit the clone size; those that give it use once, few, many or a size class.

TRBD2,few,TRBJ2-5,TRBV11-2,CASSKRELETQYF,TGTGCCAGCAGCAAGCGGGAGTTAGAGACCCAGTACTTC
TRBD1,-,TRBJ2-3,TRBV11-2,CASSARTGDTDTQYF,TGTGCCAGCAGCGCAAGGACAGGGGACACAGATACGCAGTATTTT
-,-,TRBJ1-5,TRBV19,CASNRVNQPQHF,TGTGCCAGTAACAGGGTAAATCAGCCCCAGCATTTT
-,few,TRBJ2-5,TRBV19,CASSVGLQVQETQYF,TGTGCCAGTAGTGTAGGCCTGCAGGTCCAAGAGACCCAGTACTTC
-,-,TRBJ2-2,TRBV4-3,CASSQEMGGTAGGELFF,TGCGCCAGCAGCCAAGAGATGGGGGGAACAGCAGGAGGGGAGCTGTTTTTT
TRBD2,few,TRBJ2-1,TRBV27,CASRSPSGSYHEQFF,TGTGCCAGCAGATCCCCTAGCGGGAGTTACCATGAGCAGTTCTTC
TRBD1,-,TRBJ2-1,TRBV29-1,CSAPRDRGFDEQFF,TGCAGCGCCCCTCGGGACAGGGGGTTTGATGAGCAGTTCTTC
TRBD2,few,TRBJ2-1,TRBV2,CASRREGYNEQFF,TGTGCCAGCAGACGGGAGGGGTACAATGAGCAGTTCTTC
TRBD2,few,TRBJ2-1,TRBV19,CASSIVWGLAGGNEQFF,TGTGCCAGTAGTATCGTGTGGGGGCTAGCGGGAGGGAATGAGCAGTTCTTC
-,few,TRBJ2-1,TRBV7-9,CASSSTSLRGEQFF,TGTGCCAGCAGCTCCACGTCCCTCCGGGGTGAGCAGTTCTTC
TRBD2,-,TRBJ2-1,TRBV29-1,CSVASLAGLQFF,TGCAGCGTCGCCTCACTAGCGGGACTGCAGTTCTTC
-,-,TRBJ2-1,TRBV28,CASSTGWDEQFF,TGTGCCAGCAGTACAGGGTGGGATGAGCAGTTCTTC
-,few,TRBJ2-7,TRBV7-2,CASSLEGGKNGNF,TGTGCCAGCAGCTTAGAGGGGGGGAAAAACGGGAACTTC
-,-,TRBJ2-3,TRBV27,CASSLSRDTDTQYF,TGTGCCAGCAGTTTATCTCGGGACACCGATACGCAGTATTTT
TRBD1,few,TRBJ2-1,TRBV5-4,CASSSTQTTGTGNYNEQFF,TGTGCCAGCAGCTCCACCCAGACCACCGGGACAGGGAATTACAATGAGCAGTTCTTC
-,-,TRBJ2-7,TRBV2,CASSEWEGGEQYF,TGTGCCAGCAGTGAATGGGAAGGGGGCGAGCAGTACTTC
-,few,TRBJ2-5,TRBV2,CASSEAYFQYF,TGTGCCAGCAGTGAAGCCTATTTCCAGTACTTC
-,few,TRBJ2-7,TRBV18,CASSPGGSPGEQYF,TGTGCCAGCTCACCCGGCGGCAGCCCGGGGGAGCAGTACTTC
TRBD1,few,TRBJ2-2,TRBV5-6,CASSSHRGSRTGELFF,TGTGCCAGCAGCTCTCACAGGGGGAGTCGCACCGGGGAGCTGTTTTTT
TRBD1,few,TRBJ1-2,TRBV10-3,CAISRNQGDGYTF,TGTGCCATCAGTCGTAACCAGGGGGATGGCTACACCTTC
TRBD2,-,TRBJ2-1,TRBV6-5,CASLREGGEQFF,TGTGCCAGTCTGCGGGAGGGCGGGGAGCAGTTCTTC
TRBD1,few,TRBJ1-5,TRBV6-1,CASSRDRGNQPQHF,TGTGCCAGCTCGAGGGACAGGGGCAATCAGCCCCAGCATTTT
-,few,TRBJ1-5,TRBV19,CASSIDRDYSNQPQHF,TGTGCCAGTAGTATTGACAGAGATTATAGCAATCAGCCCCAGCATTTT
-,few,TRBJ2-1,TRBV7-3,CASSWGLGTRYEQFF,TGTGCCAGCAGCTGGGGGCTTGGTACTAGGTATGAGCAGTTCTTC
-,few,TRBJ1-2,TRBV9,CASSVGERGGYTF,TGTGCCAGCAGCGTAGGGGAGAGAGGAGGCTACACCTTC
TRBD2,few,TRBJ2-3,TRBV29-1,CSVEGGLLAGGDTDTQYF,TGCAGCGTTGAAGGAGGATTACTAGCGGGAGGGGACACAGATACGCAGTATTTT
-,-,TRBJ2-1,TRBV5-6,CASSSSLSSSYNEQFF,TGTGCCAGCAGCTCAAGCCTATCAAGCTCCTACAATGAGCAGTTCTTC
-,few,TRBJ1-5,TRBV19,CASSMAGDWDQPQHF,TGTGCCAGTAGTATGGCGGGGGATTGGGATCAGCCCCAGCATTTT
-,few,TRBJ1-1,TRBV4-2,CASSQEVGIPEAFF,TGTGCCAGCAGCCAAGAGGTCGGGATCCCTGAAGCTTTCTTT
TRBD1,few,TRBJ2-7,TRBV28,CASSSTGEASYEQYF,TGTGCCAGCAGTTCTACAGGGGAAGCCTCCTACGAGCAGTACTTC
-,-,TRBJ1-1,TRBV19,CASTRKFTVDGTEAFF,TGTGCCAGTACCCGCAAATTTACCGTCGACGGGACTGAAGCTTTCTTT
-,few,TRBJ2-3,TRBV13,CASSGRGPMGDTQYF,TGTGCCAGCAGCGGGAGAGGGCCCATGGGAGATACGCAGTATTTT
TRBD2,few,TRBJ2-3,TRBV28,CASRTSSSGGDTQYF,TGTGCCAGCCGGACCTCATCGAGCGGGGGGGATACGCAGTATTTT
TRBD1,-,TRBJ2-5,TRBV5-1,CASSLGDSQETQYF,TGCGCCAGCAGCTTGGGGGACAGCCAAGAGACCCAGTACTTC
TRBD2,-,TRBJ2-1,TRBV19,CASSIEASGRRNNEQFF,TGTGCCAGTAGTATTGAGGCGAGCGGGAGGCGAAACAATGAGCAGTTCTTC
TRBD1,few,TRBJ1-2,TRBV19,CASSRTGNYGYTF,TGTGCCAGTAGCAGGACAGGGAACTATGGCTACACCTTC
TRBD1,-,TRBJ1-4,TRBV27,CASSSDRGHEKLFF,TGTGCCAGCAGCTCAGACAGGGGGCATGAAAAACTGTTTTTT
TRBD1,few,TRBJ2-1,TRBV19,CASSMTGIDEQFF,TGTGCCAGTAGTATGACAGGGATAGATGAGCAGTTCTTC
-,few,TRBJ2-5,TRBV4-1,CASSQDEIQRGETQYF,TGCGCCAGCAGCCAAGATGAAATCCAGCGAGGAGAGACCCAGTACTTC
TRBD1,few,TRBJ2-2,TRBV27,CASGTRGRGPTGELFF,TGTGCCAGCGGGACGCGGGGCAGGGGGCCCACCGGGGAGCTGTTTTTT
TRBD1,few,TRBJ1-2,TRBV19,CASSPTSPGQGRATF,TGTGCCAGTAGTCCCACATCCCCGGGACAGGGCCGGGCGACCTTC
-,few,TRBJ2-3,TRBV18,CASCPTRTDTQYF,TGTGCCAGCTGCCCGACAAGGACAGATACGCAGTATTTT
-,few,TRBJ1-2,TRBV2,CASSSGENYGYTF,TGTGCCAGCAGTTCAGGGGAGAACTATGGCTACACCTTC
-,few,TRBJ2-3,TRBV28,CASSYPGARDTQYF,TGTGCCAGCAGTTACCCAGGGGCTAGGGATACGCAGTATTTT
TRBD2,-,TRBJ2-5,TRBV7-2,CASSLFLTSGTGETQYF,TGTGCCAGCAGCTTATTCTTAACTAGCGGGACGGGAGAGACCCAGTACTTC
-,-,TRBJ2-1,TRBV10-3,CAITKRTDLNEQFF,TGTGCCATCACCAAAAGGACAGACCTTAATGAGCAGTTCTTC
TRBD2,few,TRBJ2-3,TRBV2,CASSVAGNTDTQYF,TGTGCCAGCAGCGTAGCGGGAAACACAGATACGCAGTATTTT
TRBD1,few,TRBJ2-7,TRBV5-4,CASSHGRDRVSSEQYF,TGTGCCAGCAGCCACGGCCGGGACAGGGTGTCGAGCGAGCAGTACTTC
-,-,TRBJ2-5,TRBV30,CAWDRVETQYF,TGTGCCTGGGACAGAGTGGAGACCCAGTACTTC
-,-,TRBJ1-1,TRBV5-4,CASSLVDRNTEAFF,TGTGCCAGCAGCTTGGTGGACAGAAACACTGAAGCTTTCTTT